The sequence of this T cell receptor beta chain was determined in a study of cytomegalovirus exposure and HLA in healthy donors. Germline CDR1 reads MDHEN; CDR2 reads SYDVKM. Germline trimming cut 5 bases from V and 2 bases from J; bases unmatched to any gene: 7. The CDR3 has 15 amino acids. The PCR used 60 Vbeta and 13 Jbeta primers. Method: immunoSEQ multiplex PCR; TCRdb's copy keeps in-frame clones and lacks some. The table has fewer than 200,000 clones, 75% to 90% seen once. This sequence was found in a woman in her fifties or sixties in good health and CMV-seropositive. The sequencing sample was made of PBMCs. The rearrangement joins TRBV28 to TRBJ2-3; 7 bases align to TRBD1. CDR3 sequence: CASSPRQGTTDTQYF. The CDR3 nucleotides read TGTGCCAGCAGTCCTCGACAGGGAACCACAGATACGCAGTATTTT.